This T cell receptor (beta chain) was retrieved from a study of T cell changes during pregnancy in multiple sclerosis. Trimming cost V 5 bases and J 4 bases, with 11 bases left between them. This CDR3 spans 14 amino acids. Germline lookup yields CDR1 SGHDN and CDR2 FVKESK. Profiling relied on immunoSEQ multiplex PCR, and the TCRdb table lists in-frame clones only, not all of them. The profile shows approximately 74,000 clones, 85% to 95% of them singletons. V is TRBV14 and J is TRBJ2-2, with no clear D. This TCR derives from a female donor with multiple sclerosis, enrolled in a pregnancy study. The material was peripheral blood, obtained before pregnancy. CDR3 loop: CASSSVSSTGELFF. Written as DNA, the CDR3 is TGTGCCAGCAGCTCCGTCTCCTCCACCGGGGAGCTGTTTTTT.